A single sample gave rise to the 5 T cell receptor beta chains below, sequenced in a study of cytomegalovirus exposure and HLA in healthy donors. Profiling relied on immunoSEQ multiplex PCR, and the TCRdb table lists in-frame clones only, not all of them. The top ten hold under 0.4% of the sample, which has 250,000 to 300,000 clones, roughly 89% seen once. The sample taken for sequencing was PBMCs. The receptors here all came from a woman aged 18 to 35 in good health and CMV-seronegative.

This clone appeared once. The rearrangement uses TRBV27 and TRBJ2-3, with 10 bases identical to TRBD2. Germline assignment: CDR1 MNHEY and CDR2 SMNVEV (reference sequence). The CDR3 covers 15 residues. J gave up 4 bases and V 5 bases, and 6 bases lay outside the gene matches. In DNA, the CDR3 is TGTGCCAGCAGTAACAGCGGGGGGGCCCCAGATACGCAGTATTTT. As protein: CASSNSGGAPDTQYF.

The chain couples TRBV4-2 to TRBJ1-6, with D possibly matching TRBD1 (6 bases). Germline V CDR1 and CDR2: LGHNA, YNFKEQ. CDR3 length: 18 residues. V lost 4 bases and J lost 9, with 25 bases in between. In DNA, the CDR3 is TGTGCCAGCAGCCTGGGGAGATCAGGGGATTATGACCTTTCACCCCTCCACTTT. Its translation is CASSLGRSGDYDLSPLHF.

The chain links TRBV6-6 to TRBJ2-4, with D perhaps TRBD2 (5 bases). The V end lost 0 bases, the J end lost 3 bases, and 12 bases lay between the germline ends. CDR3 length equals 16 residues. Looked up from germline, CDR1 is MNHNY and CDR2 is SVGAGI (reference sequence). The CDR3 protein is CASSYSWSGGKNIQYF. CDR3 coding DNA: TGTGCCAGCAGTTACTCGTGGTCCGGAGGCAAAAACATTCAGTACTTC.

The chain uses TRBV4-3 and TRBJ2-2; weak D call: TRBD2 (5 bases). The CDR3 is made up of 15 amino acids. The germline V and J ends were trimmed by 1 base and 2 bases, with 8 bases remaining between them. Germline V gene data show CDR1 as LGHNA and CDR2 as YSLEER. DNA of the CDR3: TGCGCCAGCAGCCAAGGGACTTCAAACACCGGGGAGCTGTTTTTT. As protein: CASSQGTSNTGELFF.

This chain uses TRBV4-3 with TRBJ1-2; D is perhaps TRBD1 (6 bases). The CDR3 contains 14 residues. V shed 0 bases and J shed 8 bases, with 13 bases lying between them. Per the germline V gene, CDR1 is LGHNA and CDR2 is YSLEER. The CDR3 coding sequence is TGCGCCAGCAGCCAAGACAGGGGAGCAGGGGGCTACACCTTC. As protein: CASSQDRGAGGYTF.